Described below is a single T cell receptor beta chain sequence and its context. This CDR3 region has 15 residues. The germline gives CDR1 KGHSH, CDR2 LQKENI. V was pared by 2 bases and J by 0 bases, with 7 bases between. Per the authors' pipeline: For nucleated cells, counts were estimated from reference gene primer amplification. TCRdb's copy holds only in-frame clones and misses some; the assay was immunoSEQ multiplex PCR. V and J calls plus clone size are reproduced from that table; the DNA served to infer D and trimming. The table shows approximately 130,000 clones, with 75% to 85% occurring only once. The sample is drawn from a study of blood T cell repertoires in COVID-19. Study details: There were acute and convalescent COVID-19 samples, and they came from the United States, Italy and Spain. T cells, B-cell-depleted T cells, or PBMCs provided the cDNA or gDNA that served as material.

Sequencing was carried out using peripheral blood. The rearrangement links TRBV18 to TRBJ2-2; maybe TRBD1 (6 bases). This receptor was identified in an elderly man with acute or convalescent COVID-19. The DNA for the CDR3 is TGTGCCAGCTCACCAGGACAGTCGAACACCGGGGAGCTGTTTTTT. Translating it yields CASSPGQSNTGELFF.